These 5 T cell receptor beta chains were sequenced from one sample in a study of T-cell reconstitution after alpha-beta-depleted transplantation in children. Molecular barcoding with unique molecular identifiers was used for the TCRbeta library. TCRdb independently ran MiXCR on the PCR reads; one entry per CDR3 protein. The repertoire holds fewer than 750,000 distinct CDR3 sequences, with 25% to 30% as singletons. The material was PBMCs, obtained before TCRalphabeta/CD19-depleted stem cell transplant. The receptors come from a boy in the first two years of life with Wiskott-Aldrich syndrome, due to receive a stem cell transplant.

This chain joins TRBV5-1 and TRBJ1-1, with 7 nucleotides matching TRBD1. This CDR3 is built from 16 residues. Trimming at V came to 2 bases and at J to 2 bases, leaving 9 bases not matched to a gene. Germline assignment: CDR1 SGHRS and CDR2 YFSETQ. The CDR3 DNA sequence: TGCGCCAGCAGCTTTCTGGCAGGGGGTAGTAACACTGAAGCTTTCTTT. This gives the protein CASSFLAGGSNTEAFF.

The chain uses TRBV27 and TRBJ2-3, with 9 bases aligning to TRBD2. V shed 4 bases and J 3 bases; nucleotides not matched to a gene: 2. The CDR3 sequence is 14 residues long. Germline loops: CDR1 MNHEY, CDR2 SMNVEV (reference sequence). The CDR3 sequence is CASSWLAGTDTQYF. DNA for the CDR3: TGTGCCAGCAGTTGGCTAGCGGGAACAGATACGCAGTATTTT.

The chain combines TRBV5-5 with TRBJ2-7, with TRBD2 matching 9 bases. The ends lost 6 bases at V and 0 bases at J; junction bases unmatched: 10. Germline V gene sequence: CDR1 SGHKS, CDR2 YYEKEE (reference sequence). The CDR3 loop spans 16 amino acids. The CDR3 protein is CASKPSSGRPSYEQYF. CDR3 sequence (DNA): TGTGCCAGCAAACCCTCGAGCGGGAGGCCCTCCTACGAGCAGTACTTC.

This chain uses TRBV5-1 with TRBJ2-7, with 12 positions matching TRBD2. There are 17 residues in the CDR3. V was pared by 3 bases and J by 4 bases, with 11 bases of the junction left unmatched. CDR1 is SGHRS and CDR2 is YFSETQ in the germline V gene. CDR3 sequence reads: CASSSPSGTSGPYEQYF. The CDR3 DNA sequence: TGCGCCAGCAGCTCCCCCTCCGGGACTAGCGGGCCGTACGAGCAGTACTTC.

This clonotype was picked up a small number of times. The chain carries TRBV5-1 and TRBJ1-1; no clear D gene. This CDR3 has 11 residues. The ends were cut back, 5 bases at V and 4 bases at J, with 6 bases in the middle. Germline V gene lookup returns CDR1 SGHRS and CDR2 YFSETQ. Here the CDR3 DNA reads TGCGCCAGCAGAGGGCGCACTGAAGCTTTCTTT. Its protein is CASRGRTEAFF.